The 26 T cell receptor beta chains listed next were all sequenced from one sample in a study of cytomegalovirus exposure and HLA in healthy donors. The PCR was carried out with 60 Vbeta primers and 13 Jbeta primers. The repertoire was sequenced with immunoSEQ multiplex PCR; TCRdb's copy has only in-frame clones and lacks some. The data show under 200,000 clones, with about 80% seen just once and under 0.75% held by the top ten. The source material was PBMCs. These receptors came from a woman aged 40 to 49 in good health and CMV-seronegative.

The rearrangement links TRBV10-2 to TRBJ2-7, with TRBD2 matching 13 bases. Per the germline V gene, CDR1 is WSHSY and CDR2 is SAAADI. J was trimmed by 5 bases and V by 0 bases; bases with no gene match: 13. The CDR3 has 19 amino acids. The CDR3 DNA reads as TGCGCCAGCAGTGAGTCGACTGGGGGACTAGCGGGGAAATCCCACGAGCAGTACTTC. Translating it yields CASSESTGGLAGKSHEQYF.

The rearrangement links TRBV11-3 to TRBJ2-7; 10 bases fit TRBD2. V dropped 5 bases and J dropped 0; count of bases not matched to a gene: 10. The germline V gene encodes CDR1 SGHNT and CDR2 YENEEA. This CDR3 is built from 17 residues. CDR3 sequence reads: CASSRTFSGGPSYEQYF. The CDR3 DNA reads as TGTGCCAGCAGCCGGACGTTTAGCGGGGGGCCCTCCTACGAGCAGTACTTC.

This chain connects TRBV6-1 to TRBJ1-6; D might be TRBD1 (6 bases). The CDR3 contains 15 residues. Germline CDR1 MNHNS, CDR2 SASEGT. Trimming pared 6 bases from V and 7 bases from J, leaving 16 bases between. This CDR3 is CASSGRTAGNSPLHF. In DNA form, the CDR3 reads TGTGCCAGCAGCGGGAGGACAGCGGGGAATTCACCCCTCCACTTT.

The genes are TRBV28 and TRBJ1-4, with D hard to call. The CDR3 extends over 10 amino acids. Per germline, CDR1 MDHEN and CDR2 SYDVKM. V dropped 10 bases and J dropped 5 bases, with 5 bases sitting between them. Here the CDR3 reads CATLNEKLFF. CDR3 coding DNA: TGTGCCACCCTCAATGAAAAACTGTTTTTT.

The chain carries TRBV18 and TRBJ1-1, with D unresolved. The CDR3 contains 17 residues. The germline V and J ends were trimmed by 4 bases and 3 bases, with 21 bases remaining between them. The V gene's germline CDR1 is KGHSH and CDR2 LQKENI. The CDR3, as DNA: TGTGCCAGCTCACTATCGGGAGCCGGCCGTAAGGACACTGAAGCTTTCTTT. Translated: CASSLSGAGRKDTEAFF.

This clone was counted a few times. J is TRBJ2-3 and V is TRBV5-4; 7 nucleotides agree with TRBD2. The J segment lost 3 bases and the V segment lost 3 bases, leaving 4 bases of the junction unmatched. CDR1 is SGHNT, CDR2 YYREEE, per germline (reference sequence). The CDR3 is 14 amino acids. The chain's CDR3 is CASSSGRRTDTQYF. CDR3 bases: TGTGCCAGCAGCTCCGGGAGGAGGACAGATACGCAGTATTTT.

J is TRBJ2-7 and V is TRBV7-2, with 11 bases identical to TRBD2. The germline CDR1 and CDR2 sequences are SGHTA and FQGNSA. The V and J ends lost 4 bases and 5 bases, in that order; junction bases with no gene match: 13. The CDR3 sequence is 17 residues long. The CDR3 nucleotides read TGTGCCAGCAGCTCCTCAATTTTACTAGCGGGAGTAAACGAGCAGTACTTC. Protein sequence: CASSSSILLAGVNEQYF. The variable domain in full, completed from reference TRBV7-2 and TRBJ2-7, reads GAGVSQSPSNKVTEKGKDVELRCDPISGHTALYWYRQSLGQGLEFLIYFQGNSAPDKSGLPSDRFSAERTGGSVSTLTIQRTQQEDSAVYLCASSSSILLAGVNEQYFGPGTRLTVT.

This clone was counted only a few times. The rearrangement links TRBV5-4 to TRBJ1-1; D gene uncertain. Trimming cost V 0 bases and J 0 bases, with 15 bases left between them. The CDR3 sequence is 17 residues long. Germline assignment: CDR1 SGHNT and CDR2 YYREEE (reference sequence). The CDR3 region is CASSLGPPGSVNTEAFF. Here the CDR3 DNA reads TGTGCCAGCAGCTTGGGCCCTCCGGGTTCAGTGAACACTGAAGCTTTCTTT.

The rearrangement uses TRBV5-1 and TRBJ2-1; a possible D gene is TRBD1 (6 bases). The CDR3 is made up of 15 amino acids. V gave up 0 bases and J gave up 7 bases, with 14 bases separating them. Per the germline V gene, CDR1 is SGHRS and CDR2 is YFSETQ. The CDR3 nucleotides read TGCGCCAGCAGCTTGGTGGTAACAGGGCCGAATGAGCAGTTCTTC. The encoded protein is CASSLVVTGPNEQFF.

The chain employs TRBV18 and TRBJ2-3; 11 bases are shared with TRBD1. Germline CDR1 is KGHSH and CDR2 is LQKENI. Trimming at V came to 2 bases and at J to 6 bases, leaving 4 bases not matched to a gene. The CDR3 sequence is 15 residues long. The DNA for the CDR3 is TGTGCCAGCTCACCAAGGACAGGGGGCGCGGATACGCAGTATTTT. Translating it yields CASSPRTGGADTQYF. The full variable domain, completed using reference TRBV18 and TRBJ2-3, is NAGVMQNPRHLVRRRGQEARLRCSPMKGHSHVYWYRQLPEEGLKFMVYLQKENIIDESGMPKERFSAEFPKEGPSILRIQQVVRGDSAAYFCASSPRTGGADTQYFGPGTRLTVL.

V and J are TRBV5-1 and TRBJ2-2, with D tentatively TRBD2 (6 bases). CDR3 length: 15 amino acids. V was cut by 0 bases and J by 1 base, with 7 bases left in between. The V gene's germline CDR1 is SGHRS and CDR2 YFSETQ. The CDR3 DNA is TGCGCCAGCAGCTTGGTGCGGGAGAACACCGGGGAGCTGTTTTTT. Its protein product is CASSLVRENTGELFF. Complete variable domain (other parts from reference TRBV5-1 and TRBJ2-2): KAGVTQTPRYLIKTRGQQVTLSCSPISGHRSVSWYQQTPGQGLQFLFEYFSETQRNKGNFPGRFSGRQFSNSRSEMNVSTLELGDSALYLCASSLVRENTGELFFGEGSRLTVL.

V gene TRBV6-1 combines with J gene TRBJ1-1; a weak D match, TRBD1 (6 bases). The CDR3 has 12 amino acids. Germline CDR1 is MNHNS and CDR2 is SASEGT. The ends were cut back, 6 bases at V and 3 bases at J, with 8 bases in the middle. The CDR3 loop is CASRSGDTEAFF. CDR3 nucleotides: TGTGCCAGCAGGTCAGGGGACACTGAAGCTTTCTTT.

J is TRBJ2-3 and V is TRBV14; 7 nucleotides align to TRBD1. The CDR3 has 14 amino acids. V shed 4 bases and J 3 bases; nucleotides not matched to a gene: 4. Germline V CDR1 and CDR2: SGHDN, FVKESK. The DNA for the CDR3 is TGTGCCAGCAGCCGACGACAGGGAACAGATACGCAGTATTTT. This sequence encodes CASSRRQGTDTQYF.

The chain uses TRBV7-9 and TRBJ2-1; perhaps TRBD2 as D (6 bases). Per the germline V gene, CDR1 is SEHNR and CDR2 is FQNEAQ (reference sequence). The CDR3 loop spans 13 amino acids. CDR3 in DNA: TGTGTGACGGAGGGCCTAATTTACAATGAGCAGTTCTTC. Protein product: CVTEGLIYNEQFF.

The CDR3 sequence: CASSESSGSYNEQFF. The CDR3 bases are TGTGCCAGCAGTGAAAGTAGCGGGAGTTACAATGAGCAGTTCTTC. This chain joins TRBV2 and TRBJ2-1; 9 bases align to TRBD2. The CDR3 has 15 amino acids. V shed 2 bases, J shed 4 bases, and the junction held 3 bases outside the gene matches. The germline V gene has CDR1 SNHLY and CDR2 FYNNEI.

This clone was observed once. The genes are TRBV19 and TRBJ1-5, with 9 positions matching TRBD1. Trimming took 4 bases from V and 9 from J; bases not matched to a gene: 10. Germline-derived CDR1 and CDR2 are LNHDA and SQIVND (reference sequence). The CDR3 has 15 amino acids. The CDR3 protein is CASSTGTGSGWPQHF. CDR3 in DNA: TGTGCCAGTAGTACCGGGACAGGGAGTGGATGGCCCCAGCATTTT.

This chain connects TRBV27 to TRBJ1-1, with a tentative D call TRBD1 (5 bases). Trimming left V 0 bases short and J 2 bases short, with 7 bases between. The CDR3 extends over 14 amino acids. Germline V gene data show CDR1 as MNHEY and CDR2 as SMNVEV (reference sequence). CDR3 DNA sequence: TGTGCCAGCAGTTTATCAGGGACTAACACTGAAGCTTTCTTT. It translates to CASSLSGTNTEAFF.

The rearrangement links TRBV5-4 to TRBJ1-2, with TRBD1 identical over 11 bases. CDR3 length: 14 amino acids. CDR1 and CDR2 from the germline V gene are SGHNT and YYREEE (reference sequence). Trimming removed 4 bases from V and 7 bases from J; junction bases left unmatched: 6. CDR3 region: CASSPDRGRFGYTF. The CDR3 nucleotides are TGTGCCAGCAGCCCGGACAGGGGGCGGTTTGGCTACACCTTC.

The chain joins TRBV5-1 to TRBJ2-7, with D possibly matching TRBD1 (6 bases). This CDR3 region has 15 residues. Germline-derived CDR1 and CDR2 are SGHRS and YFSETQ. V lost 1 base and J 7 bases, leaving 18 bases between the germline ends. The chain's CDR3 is CASSLTPDRLLEQYF. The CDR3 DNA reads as TGCGCCAGCAGCTTGACCCCGGACAGATTGCTGGAGCAGTACTTC.

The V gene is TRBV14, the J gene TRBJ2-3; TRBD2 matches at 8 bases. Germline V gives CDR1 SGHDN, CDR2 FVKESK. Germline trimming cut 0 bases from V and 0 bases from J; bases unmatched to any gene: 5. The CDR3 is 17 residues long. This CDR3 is CASSQDPLAGSTDTQYF. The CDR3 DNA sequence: TGTGCCAGCAGCCAAGATCCTCTAGCGGGTAGCACAGATACGCAGTATTTT. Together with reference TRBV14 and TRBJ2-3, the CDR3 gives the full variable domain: EAGVTQFPSHSVIEKGQTVTLRCDPISGHDNLYWYRRVMGKEIKFLLHFVKESKQDESGMPNNRFLAERTGGTYSTLKVQPAELEDSGVYFCASSQDPLAGSTDTQYFGPGTRLTVL.

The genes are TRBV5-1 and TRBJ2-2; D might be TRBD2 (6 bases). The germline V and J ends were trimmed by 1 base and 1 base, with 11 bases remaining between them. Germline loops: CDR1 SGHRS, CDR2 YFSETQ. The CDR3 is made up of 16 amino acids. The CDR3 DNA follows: TGCGCCAGCAGCTTGAGGAACGGGAGGAACACCGGGGAGCTGTTTTTT. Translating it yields CASSLRNGRNTGELFF.

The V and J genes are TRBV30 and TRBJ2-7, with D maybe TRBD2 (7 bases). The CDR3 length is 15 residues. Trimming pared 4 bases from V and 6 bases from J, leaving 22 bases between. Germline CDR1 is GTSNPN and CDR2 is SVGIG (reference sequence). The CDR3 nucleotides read TGTGCCTGGAAACTCGGGGGGCAAGTCCCAAGCGAGCAGTACGTC. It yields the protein CAWKLGGQVPSEQYV.

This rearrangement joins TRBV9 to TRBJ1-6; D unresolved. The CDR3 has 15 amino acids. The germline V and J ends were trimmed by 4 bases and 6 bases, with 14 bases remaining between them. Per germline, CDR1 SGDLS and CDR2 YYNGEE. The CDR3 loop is CASSPRPTTNSPLHF. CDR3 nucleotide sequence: TGTGCCAGCAGCCCGAGACCGACTACTAATTCACCCCTCCACTTT.

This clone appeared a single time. The CDR3 DNA is TGTGCCAGCAGCGTAGGAGACACAAAATACAATGAGCAGTTCTTC. Translated: CASSVGDTKYNEQFF. The chain employs TRBV9 and TRBJ2-1; D is undetermined. Per the germline V gene, CDR1 is SGDLS and CDR2 is YYNGEE. V lost 0 bases and J lost 4, with 11 bases in between. The CDR3 extends over 15 amino acids.

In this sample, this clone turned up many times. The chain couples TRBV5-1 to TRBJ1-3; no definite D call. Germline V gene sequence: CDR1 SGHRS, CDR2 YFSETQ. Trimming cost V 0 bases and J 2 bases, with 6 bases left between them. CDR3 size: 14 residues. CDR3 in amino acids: CASSLAGAGNTIYF. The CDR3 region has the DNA TGCGCCAGCAGCTTGGCCGGGGCTGGAAACACCATATATTTT.

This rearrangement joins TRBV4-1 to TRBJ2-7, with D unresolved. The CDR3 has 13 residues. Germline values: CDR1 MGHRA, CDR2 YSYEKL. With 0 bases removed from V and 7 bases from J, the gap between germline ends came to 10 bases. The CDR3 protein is CASSQDASREQYF. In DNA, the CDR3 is TGCGCCAGCAGCCAAGATGCCAGCAGGGAGCAGTACTTC.